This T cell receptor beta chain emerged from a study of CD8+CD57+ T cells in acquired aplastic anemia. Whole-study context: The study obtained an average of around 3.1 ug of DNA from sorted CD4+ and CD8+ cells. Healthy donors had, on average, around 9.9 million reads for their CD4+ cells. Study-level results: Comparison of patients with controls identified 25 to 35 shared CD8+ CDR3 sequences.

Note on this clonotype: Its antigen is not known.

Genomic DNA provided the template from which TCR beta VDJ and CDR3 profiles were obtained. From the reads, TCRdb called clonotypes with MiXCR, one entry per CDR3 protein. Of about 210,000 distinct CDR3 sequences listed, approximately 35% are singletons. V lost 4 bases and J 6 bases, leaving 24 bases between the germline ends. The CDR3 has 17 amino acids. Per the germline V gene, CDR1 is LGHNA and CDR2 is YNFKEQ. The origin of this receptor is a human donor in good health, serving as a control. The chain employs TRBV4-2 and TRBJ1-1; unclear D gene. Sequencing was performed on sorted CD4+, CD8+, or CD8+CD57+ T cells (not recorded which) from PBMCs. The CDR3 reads CASSPVTPVLKGAEAFF. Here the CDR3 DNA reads TGTGCCAGCAGCCCCGTCACACCCGTGCTAAAGGGCGCTGAAGCTTTCTTT.